This T cell receptor beta chain was found in a study of OX40 agonist ivuxolimab in advanced cancers. At the level of the whole study: Ivuxolimab, which targeted the costimulatory receptor OX40 (CD134), was an agonistic, fully human IgG2 monoclonal antibody. Intravenous ivuxolimab was administered to patients every 2 weeks at six dose levels: 0.01, 0.1, 0.3, 1.5, 3 and 10 mg/kg. Of the approximately 50 dose-escalation patients, hepatocellular carcinoma was present in around 20, melanoma in around 15, renal cell carcinoma in 9 and head and neck cancer in 9. Peripheral TCRbeta sequencing was intended to test whether TCR sequence diversity was altered and clonal T-cell expansion was caused by ivuxolimab. In the dose-escalation cohort, roughly four fifths of patients were male, and the mean age was roughly 60 years, with a range of 23 to 79. Partial responses were achieved by three dose-escalation patients, of whom one had hepatocellular carcinoma and two had cutaneous melanoma. Prior anti-PD-1, anti-PD-L1 or anti-CTLA-4 therapy was permitted, and checkpoint inhibitors had been received by less than 45% of dose-escalation patients. The paper describes the monotherapy dose-escalation part (N of about 54 patients) of the phase I trial of ivuxolimab. What the research found in general, with its limitations: After ivuxolimab, expanded clones were on average more numerous among CD8+ T cells than among CD4+ T cells. Which antigens the clonally expanded peripheral T cells were specific for was not determined. Low levels of normalized T-cell clonal expansion were also seen in some patients who did not respond. At doses from 0.1 to 3.0 mg/kg, clonal expansion was seen in both CD4+ and CD8+ blood T cells between baseline and week 6. In partial responders in the 0.1-3.0 mg/kg groups, normalized peripheral clonal expansion was found to be among the lowest, especially among CD8+ T cells.

Patients with autoimmune disease history or receiving systemic immunosuppression were excluded from the trial. Peripheral blood for TCR sequencing was drawn from every dose cohort at baseline, at cycle 4 day 1 and at cycle 7 day 1. Samples came from an open-label, multicenter, first-in-human phase I dose-escalation trial of ivuxolimab. Adults with locally advanced or metastatic melanoma, renal cell carcinoma, hepatocellular carcinoma or head and neck squamous cell carcinoma were enrolled in the trial. Before TCR sequencing, CD4+ T cells and CD8+ T cells were sorted from peripheral blood as separate populations. This clone has just a few counts. No antigen is known for it. No base quality information exists; no much larger clone differs at one position. Genomic DNA was isolated from the sorted cells so that the TCRbeta CDR3 region could be sequenced. The immunoSEQ Assay was used to sequence the TCRbeta CDR3 regions. The clones in this table, taken by TCRdb from immuneACCESS, are in-frame only. Not every clone is retained; where verified, under half of the shortfall comes from an unresolved V gene, and the cause of the rest is unknown. The sample contains some 64,000 clones, 70% to 90% of them found a single time. Jointly, the top ten make up around 9.5% of the sample.

The germline V gene supplies CDR1 SNHLY and CDR2 FYNNEI. The germline V end is reduced by 4 bases and the J end by 5 bases; junction bases left unmatched: 9. The CDR3 spans 15 residues, from the cysteine through the phenylalanine. Solely the CDR3 DNA is kept, with 45 bases framed from the first base. The chain is made from TRBV2 and TRBJ1-2; 8 central nucleotides agree with TRBD1. The receptor comes from an adult with an advanced solid tumor such as melanoma, head and neck, liver or kidney cancer. The sequences come from CD4+ or CD8+ T cells sorted from blood, collected in a trial of the OX40 agonist ivuxolimab. The CDR3 reads CASSVNSGTGYGYTF. Here is the DNA: TGTGCCAGCAGTGTGAATTCCGGGACAGGATATGGCTACACCTTC.